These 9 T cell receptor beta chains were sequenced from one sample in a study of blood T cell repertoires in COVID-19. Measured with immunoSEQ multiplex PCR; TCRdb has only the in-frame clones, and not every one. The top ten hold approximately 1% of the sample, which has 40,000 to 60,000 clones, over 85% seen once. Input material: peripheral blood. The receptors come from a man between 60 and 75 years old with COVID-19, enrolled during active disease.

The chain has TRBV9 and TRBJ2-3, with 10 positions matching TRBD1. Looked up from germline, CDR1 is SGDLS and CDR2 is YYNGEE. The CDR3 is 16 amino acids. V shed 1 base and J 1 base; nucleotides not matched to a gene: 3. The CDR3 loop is CASSVSGTGGTDTQYF. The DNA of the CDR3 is TGTGCCAGCAGCGTATCCGGGACAGGGGGCACAGATACGCAGTATTTT.

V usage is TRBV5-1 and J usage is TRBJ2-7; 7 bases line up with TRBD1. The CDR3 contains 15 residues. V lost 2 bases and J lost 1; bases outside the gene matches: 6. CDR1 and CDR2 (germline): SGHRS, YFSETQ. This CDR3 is CASSFTRTGSYEQYF. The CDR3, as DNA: TGCGCCAGCAGCTTTACAAGGACAGGATCCTACGAGCAGTACTTC.

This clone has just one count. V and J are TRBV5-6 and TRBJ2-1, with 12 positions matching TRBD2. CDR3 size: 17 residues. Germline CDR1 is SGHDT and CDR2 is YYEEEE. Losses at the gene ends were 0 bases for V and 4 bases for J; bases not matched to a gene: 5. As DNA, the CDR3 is TGTGCCAGCAGCTTGGCCCGGACTAGCGGGATGTACAATGAGCAGTTCTTC. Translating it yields CASSLARTSGMYNEQFF. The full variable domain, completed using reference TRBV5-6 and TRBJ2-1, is DAGVTQSPTHLIKTRGQQVTLRCSPKSGHDTVSWYQQALGQGPQFIFQYYEEEERQRGNFPDRFSGHQFPNYSSELNVNALLLGDSALYLCASSLARTSGMYNEQFFGPGTRLTVL.

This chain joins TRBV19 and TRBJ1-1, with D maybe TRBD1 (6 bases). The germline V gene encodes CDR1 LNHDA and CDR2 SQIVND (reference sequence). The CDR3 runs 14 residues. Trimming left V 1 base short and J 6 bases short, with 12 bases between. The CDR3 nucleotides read TGTGCCAGTAGTATAGCCGGACAGTCATCTGAAGCTTTCTTT. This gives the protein CASSIAGQSSEAFF.

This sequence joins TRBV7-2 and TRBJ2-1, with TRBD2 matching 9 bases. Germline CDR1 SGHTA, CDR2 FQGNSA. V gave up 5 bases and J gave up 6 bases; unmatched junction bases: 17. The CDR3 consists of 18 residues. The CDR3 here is CASSVSGLAGVSANEQFF. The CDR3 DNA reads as TGTGCCAGCAGCGTATCCGGGTTAGCGGGAGTATCGGCCAATGAGCAGTTCTTC.

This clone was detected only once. The CDR3 sequence: CALGLGGLEQYF. DNA of the CDR3: TGTGCCTTGGGACTAGGGGGTTTGGAGCAGTACTTC. The rearrangement joins TRBV30 to TRBJ2-7; the match to TRBD2 covers 8 bases. V trimming: 7 bases; J trimming: 7 bases; junction bases outside the gene matches: 9. Germline V gene sequence: CDR1 GTSNPN, CDR2 SVGIG (reference sequence). CDR3 length equals 12 residues.

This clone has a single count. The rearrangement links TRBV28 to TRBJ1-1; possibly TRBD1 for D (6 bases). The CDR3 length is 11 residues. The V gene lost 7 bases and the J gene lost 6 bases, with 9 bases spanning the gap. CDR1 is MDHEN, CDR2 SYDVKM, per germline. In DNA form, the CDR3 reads TGTGCCAGCACCCAGGGGTCTGAAGCTTTCTTT. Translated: CASTQGSEAFF.

The CDR3 spells CASSEATVVQGGLYQPQHF. The CDR3 bases are TGTGCCAGCAGTGAAGCCACCGTCGTACAGGGGGGGCTATATCAGCCCCAGCATTTT. This chain links TRBV6-1 with TRBJ1-5, with 8 bases that match TRBD1. The CDR3 spans 19 residues. Germline V gives CDR1 MNHNS, CDR2 SASEGT. With 0 bases clipped from V and 5 bases from J, the junction kept 15 bases outside the gene matches.

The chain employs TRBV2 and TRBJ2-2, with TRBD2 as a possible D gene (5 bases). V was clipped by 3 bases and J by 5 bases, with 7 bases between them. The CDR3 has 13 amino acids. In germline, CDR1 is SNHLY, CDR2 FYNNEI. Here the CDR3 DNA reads TGTGCCAGCAGTGAGAGGGAAACCGGGGAGCTGTTTTTT. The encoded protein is CASSERETGELFF. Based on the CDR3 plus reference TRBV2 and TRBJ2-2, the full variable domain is EPEVTQTPSHQVTQMGQEVILRCVPISNHLYFYWYRQILGQKVEFLVSFYNNEISEKSEIFDDQFSVERPDGSNFTLKIRSTKLEDSAMYFCASSERETGELFFGEGSRLTVL.